The clone carrying this TCR beta chain has only a few counts. Antigen specificity is unknown. Caucasian, healthy and from Russia, the donors were aged between roughly 6 and 100. Drawing of peripheral blood yielded 7.5 to 10 milliliters from each donor. This entry is derived from a study of blood T cells in healthy people across ages. Study-wide results and limits: Diversity figures derived from one million T cells were judged to underestimate the true value. Roughly linearly, TCR beta diversity per million T cells fell as age increased.

This CDR3 is 15 amino acids long. A second PCR of roughly 7 to 11 cycles used a sample-barcoded 5' primer and a J-beta primer mix. MiXCR, applied by TCRdb to the 5' RACE reads, yields one record per CDR3 protein. The sample contains hundreds of thousands of distinct CDR3 sequences, more than 20% of which appear only once. Sequenced sample: blood. The source of this sequence is a man aged 70-80 years in good health. This chain joins TRBV1 and TRBJ2-1; the table's D gene call, TRBD2, was not cross checked with the DNA. TRBV1 is designated a pseudogene. The CDR3 DNA reads TGCACCAGCAGCCGGATTAGCGGGAGGGGGAATGAGCGGTTCTTC. Its translation: CTSSRISGRGNERFF.